This is a list of T cell receptor beta chains from one sample in a study of T cell repertoires in cytomegalovirus infection. TCRdb redid the calling of the reads with MiXCR, one entry per CDR3 protein. The sample yields almost 500,000 distinct CDR3 sequences, over 9% seen once. Sequencing was performed on PBMCs. Every receptor here comes from a human donor in good health (CMV status not recorded). Some clones in this sample may be carry-over from other donors' samples. Each CDR3 is given with its conserved first and last residue. Fields, in order: CDR3 length, clone size, D gene, J gene, V gene, CDR3 protein, CDR3 DNA. D genes are given only for firm matches. Where a row states a size, it is once, few, many or the class of an expanded clone; other rows omit it.

CDR3 length: 17
clone size: few
D gene: TRBD2
J gene: TRBJ2-1
V gene: TRBV20-1
CDR3 protein: CSARGLAGVSTYNEQFF
CDR3 DNA: TGCAGTGCTAGAGGACTAGCGGGGGTAAGCACCTACAATGAGCAGTTCTTC

CDR3 length: 17
clone size: many
D gene: .
J gene: TRBJ2-2
V gene: TRBV11-2
CDR3 protein: CASSLNLGTRYGGELFF
CDR3 DNA: TGTGCCAGCAGCTTAAATCTTGGGACGCGATACGGCGGGGAGCTGTTTTTT

CDR3 length: 14
clone size: .
D gene: TRBD2
J gene: TRBJ2-7
V gene: TRBV27
CDR3 protein: CASGTSGATYEQYF
CDR3 DNA: TGTGCCAGCGGGACTAGCGGGGCAACCTACGAGCAGTACTTC

CDR3 length: 14
clone size: many
D gene: .
J gene: TRBJ1-2
V gene: TRBV7-2
CDR3 protein: CASHPQAGGNGYTF
CDR3 DNA: TGTGCCAGCCACCCTCAAGCAGGCGGTAATGGCTACACCTTC

CDR3 length: 10
clone size: .
D gene: .
J gene: TRBJ1-2
V gene: TRBV20-1
CDR3 protein: CSASSSGYTF
CDR3 DNA: TGCAGTGCCTCATCCAGTGGCTACACCTTC

CDR3 length: 15
clone size: .
D gene: TRBD1
J gene: TRBJ1-2
V gene: TRBV6-5
CDR3 protein: CASSYADRGGYGYTF
CDR3 DNA: TGTGCCAGCAGTTATGCGGACAGGGGAGGCTATGGCTACACCTTC

CDR3 length: 14
clone size: many
D gene: TRBD1
J gene: TRBJ1-2
V gene: TRBV2
CDR3 protein: CASSLDRVSYGYTF
CDR3 DNA: TGTGCCAGCAGCCTGGACAGGGTTAGCTATGGCTACACCTTC

CDR3 length: 14
clone size: many
D gene: .
J gene: TRBJ1-2
V gene: TRBV5-5
CDR3 protein: CASSMGRQNYGYTF
CDR3 DNA: TGTGCCAGCAGTATGGGAAGACAGAACTATGGCTACACCTTC

CDR3 length: 17
clone size: many
D gene: .
J gene: TRBJ1-6
V gene: TRBV2
CDR3 protein: CASSAQFIQEVNSPLHF
CDR3 DNA: TGTGCCAGCAGTGCGCAGTTCATCCAAGAAGTTAATTCACCCCTCCACTTT

CDR3 length: 13
clone size: .
D gene: TRBD2
J gene: TRBJ2-7
V gene: TRBV3-1
CDR3 protein: CASKTSGLDEQYF
CDR3 DNA: TGTGCCAGCAAAACTAGCGGGCTTGACGAGCAGTACTTC

CDR3 length: 15
clone size: .
D gene: .
J gene: TRBJ2-6
V gene: TRBV15
CDR3 protein: CATSSANGGANVLTF
CDR3 DNA: TGTGCCACCAGCAGTGCCAACGGTGGGGCCAACGTCCTGACTTTC

CDR3 length: 17
clone size: few
D gene: TRBD2
J gene: TRBJ2-1
V gene: TRBV12-5
CDR3 protein: CASGLVTSGRGYNEQFF
CDR3 DNA: TGTGCTAGTGGTTTGGTAACTAGCGGGAGGGGCTACAATGAGCAGTTCTTC

CDR3 length: 12
clone size: .
D gene: .
J gene: TRBJ1-5
V gene: TRBV20-1
CDR3 protein: CSASGRNQPQHF
CDR3 DNA: TGCAGTGCTAGCGGCCGGAATCAGCCCCAGCATTTT

CDR3 length: 16
clone size: .
D gene: TRBD1
J gene: TRBJ1-2
V gene: TRBV28
CDR3 protein: CASSSRGQGNNYGYTF
CDR3 DNA: TGTGCCAGCAGTTCCCGGGGACAGGGGAACAACTATGGCTACACCTTC

CDR3 length: 15
clone size: .
D gene: TRBD2
J gene: TRBJ2-1
V gene: TRBV20-1
CDR3 protein: CSARAVAGGIDEQFF
CDR3 DNA: TGCAGTGCTAGAGCGGTAGCGGGAGGAATCGATGAGCAGTTCTTC

CDR3 length: 11
clone size: few
D gene: .
J gene: TRBJ1-2
V gene: TRBV23-1
CDR3 protein: CALGHVYGYTF
CDR3 DNA: TGCGCCTTAGGACACGTCTATGGCTACACCTTC

CDR3 length: 17
clone size: .
D gene: .
J gene: TRBJ2-3
V gene: TRBV28
CDR3 protein: CASSPDRGRGSTDTQYF
CDR3 DNA: TGTGCCAGCAGTCCCGATAGGGGGAGAGGGAGCACAGATACGCAGTATTTT

CDR3 length: 14
clone size: many
D gene: .
J gene: TRBJ1-1
V gene: TRBV11-1
CDR3 protein: CASRPRGGDTEAFF
CDR3 DNA: TGTGCCAGCCGACCGCGCGGAGGGGACACTGAAGCTTTCTTT

CDR3 length: 13
clone size: many
D gene: .
J gene: TRBJ1-5
V gene: TRBV6-1
CDR3 protein: CASSRDITQPQHF
CDR3 DNA: TGTGCCAGCAGTCGGGACATTACTCAGCCCCAGCATTTT

CDR3 length: 13
clone size: many
D gene: .
J gene: TRBJ2-3
V gene: TRBV10-3
CDR3 protein: CAISDIGTDTQYF
CDR3 DNA: TGTGCCATCAGTGATATCGGCACAGATACGCAGTATTTT

CDR3 length: 15
clone size: .
D gene: TRBD2
J gene: TRBJ2-1
V gene: TRBV10-3
CDR3 protein: CAIRPAGVSYNEQFF
CDR3 DNA: TGTGCCATCCGACCAGCGGGAGTATCCTACAATGAGCAGTTCTTC

CDR3 length: 12
clone size: many
D gene: .
J gene: TRBJ2-2
V gene: TRBV10-3
CDR3 protein: CATQQPPGELFF
CDR3 DNA: TGTGCCACACAACAACCCCCCGGGGAGCTGTTTTTT

CDR3 length: 13
clone size: many
D gene: TRBD2
J gene: TRBJ2-5
V gene: TRBV28
CDR3 protein: CATRASGGAPQYF
CDR3 DNA: TGTGCCACCCGGGCTAGCGGAGGGGCGCCCCAGTACTTC

CDR3 length: 15
clone size: many
D gene: .
J gene: TRBJ2-7
V gene: TRBV6-2/TRBV6-3
CDR3 protein: CASSRDTTTSYEQYF
CDR3 DNA: TGTGCCAGCAGTCGCGACACAACCACCTCCTACGAGCAGTACTTC

CDR3 length: 18
clone size: many
D gene: .
J gene: TRBJ1-6
V gene: TRBV10-3
CDR3 protein: CAISEPAGGLGDNSPLHF
CDR3 DNA: TGTGCCATCAGTGAACCCGCCGGGGGTTTGGGGGATAATTCACCCCTCCACTTT

CDR3 length: 14
clone size: few
D gene: .
J gene: TRBJ1-1
V gene: TRBV19
CDR3 protein: CASIRQGMNTEAFF
CDR3 DNA: TGTGCCAGTATCCGGCAGGGGATGAACACTGAAGCTTTCTTT

CDR3 length: 15
clone size: few
D gene: TRBD2
J gene: TRBJ2-5
V gene: TRBV5-1
CDR3 protein: CASSSLAGPQETQYF
CDR3 DNA: TGCGCCAGCAGCTCGTTAGCGGGACCTCAAGAGACCCAGTACTTC

CDR3 length: 14
clone size: few
D gene: .
J gene: TRBJ1-1
V gene: TRBV29-1
CDR3 protein: CSAWNRTPNTEAFF
CDR3 DNA: TGCAGCGCCTGGAACCGAACCCCGAACACTGAAGCTTTCTTT